One sample yielded the 25 T cell receptor beta chains listed below, sequenced in a study of blood T cell repertoires in COVID-19. Assay: immunoSEQ multiplex PCR; the TCRdb copy retains only in-frame clones and omits some. The data show about 210,000 clones, 85% seen once. Specimen: peripheral blood. These receptors originate from a woman in her seventies with COVID-19, enrolled during active disease.

DNA of the CDR3: TGTGCCAGCAGTCCGGGTCTGCCTCGGGGCTACACCTTC. Residues: CASSPGLPRGYTF. The chain uses TRBV6-2 or TRBV6-3 and TRBJ1-2, with D uncertain. The CDR3 sequence is 13 residues long. Germline CDR1 and CDR2: MNHEY and SVGEGT. The V end was cut by 5 bases, the J end by 8 bases, with 15 bases between.

The chain combines TRBV2 with TRBJ2-5; D is unclear. CDR1 is SNHLY, CDR2 FYNNEI, per germline. CDR3 length equals 13 residues. Between the trimmed V and J ends, which lost 3 bases and 7 bases, there was a span of 12 bases. In DNA, the CDR3 is TGTGCCAGCAGTGAGAACGGGTTATGGACCCAGTACTTC. Protein sequence: CASSENGLWTQYF.

The J gene is TRBJ1-5, the V gene TRBV6-2 or TRBV6-3; D unclear. The CDR3 length is 14 residues. The V end lost 6 bases, the J end lost 4 bases, and 13 bases lay between the germline ends. CDR1 MNHEY and CDR2 SVGEGT come from the germline V gene. CDR3 sequence (DNA): TGTGCCAGCAGCCTCGTCAGGACTAATCAGCCCCAGCATTTT. Translated: CASSLVRTNQPQHF.

A word on this clone: At one boundary the junction diverges from the germline segment, which might be a read error. The chain combines TRBV6-1 with TRBJ1-5, with 11 bases aligning to TRBD1. In germline, CDR1 is MNHNS, CDR2 SASEGT. The CDR3 length is 15 residues. CDR3 in amino acids: CASSEGTGGNRPQHF. The CDR3 DNA reads as TGTGCCAGCAGTGAAGGGACAGGGGGCAATCGGCCCCAGCATTTT.

The chain recombines TRBV5-4 with TRBJ1-1; D is undetermined. The CDR3 covers 16 residues. The V end was cut by 0 bases, the J end by 0 bases, with 12 bases between. CDR1 and CDR2 (germline): SGHNT, YYREEE (reference sequence). CDR3 loop: CASSLAGVGMNTEAFF. The CDR3 nucleotides read TGTGCCAGCAGCTTGGCCGGGGTTGGAATGAACACTGAAGCTTTCTTT.

The rearrangement uses TRBV5-8 and TRBJ2-3, with TRBD2 matching over 8 bases. The CDR3 is 16 amino acids. With V trimmed by 0 bases and J by 1 base, 4 bases remained unmatched. Germline CDR1 and CDR2: SGHTS and YDEGEE. The CDR3: CASSLVGSGGTDTQYF. CDR3 in DNA: TGTGCCAGCAGCTTGGTCGGTAGCGGGGGCACAGATACGCAGTATTTT.

The chain couples TRBV3-1 (or the pseudogene TRBV3-2) to TRBJ2-7; a weak D match, TRBD1 (6 bases). The V end was cut by 6 bases, the J end by 2 bases, with 17 bases between. This CDR3 has 15 residues. Germline CDR1 and CDR2: LGHDT and YNNKEL (reference sequence). CDR3 region: CASRKEGQGTYEQYF. DNA for the CDR3: TGTGCCAGCAGGAAAGAGGGGCAGGGGACCTACGAGCAGTACTTC.

The V call is TRBV28, the J call TRBJ1-5; D gene uncertain. V was pared by 6 bases and J by 3 bases, with 15 bases between. The CDR3 totals 15 residues. Germline V gene sequence: CDR1 MDHEN, CDR2 SYDVKM. The CDR3 protein is CASRLTGIFNQPQHF. As DNA, the CDR3 is TGTGCCAGCAGACTTACGGGGATCTTCAATCAGCCCCAGCATTTT.

This sequence joins TRBV27 and TRBJ2-6, with no clear D. Trimming removed 3 bases at V and 2 bases at J, with 11 bases between. The germline V gene has CDR1 MNHEY and CDR2 SMNVEV (reference sequence). There are 16 residues in the CDR3. DNA for the CDR3: TGTGCCAGCAGTTTCTCGGCCGGAGCTGGGGCCAACGTCCTGACTTTC. This encodes CASSFSAGAGANVLTF.

This sequence joins TRBV10-3 and TRBJ1-1; 7 bases map to TRBD1. J lost 7 bases, V lost 2 bases, and 10 bases had no gene match. The CDR3 runs to 15 residues. Germline V gives CDR1 ENHRY, CDR2 SYGVKD. This CDR3 is CAISEPSTGSDEAFF. Written as DNA, the CDR3 is TGTGCCATCAGTGAGCCGTCGACAGGGTCGGATGAAGCTTTCTTT.

The table lists this clone with a few counts. The gene calls are TRBV5-5 and TRBJ2-6; TRBD1 matches 10 bases. V shed 4 bases and J 0 bases; nucleotides not matched to a gene: 4. The CDR3 extends over 17 amino acids. The V gene's germline CDR1 is SGHKS and CDR2 YYEKEE (reference sequence). The CDR3 nucleotides are TGTGCCAGCAGCGACCGGACAGGGGGCTCTGGGGCCAACGTCCTGACTTTC. Its translation is CASSDRTGGSGANVLTF.

This chain connects TRBV5-5 to TRBJ1-3; D uncertain. V dropped 4 bases and J dropped 1 base, with 9 bases sitting between them. The CDR3 loop spans 14 amino acids. Germline V gene data show CDR1 as SGHKS and CDR2 as YYEKEE (reference sequence). CDR3 in amino acids: CASSPPRSGNTIYF. The CDR3, as DNA: TGTGCCAGCAGCCCACCGAGATCTGGAAACACCATATATTTT.

The rearrangement links TRBV7-9 to TRBJ1-1, with a weak D call TRBD1 (5 bases). The CDR3 covers 17 residues. In germline, CDR1 is SEHNR, CDR2 FQNEAQ (reference sequence). V was clipped by 5 bases and J by 2 bases, with 21 bases between them. The CDR3 bases are TGTGCCAGCAGCCCCAGGGATGGGACTGGGTTCAACACTGAAGCTTTCTTT. The encoded protein is CASSPRDGTGFNTEAFF.

The CDR3 DNA reads as TGTGCCAGCAGCTCAATTGAGCCTAGGGGGAGCGGCACAGATACGCAGTATTTT. It specifies CASSSIEPRGSGTDTQYF. The chain employs TRBV12-1 and TRBJ2-3; the DNA was not compared with TRBD1, the D call given in the table. TRBV12-1 is termed a pseudogene. The CDR3 loop spans 18 amino acids.

The rearrangement links TRBV29-1 to TRBJ1-5, with 8 bases that match TRBD1. Germline V gene data show CDR1 as SQVTM and CDR2 as ANQGSEA. V was clipped by 5 bases and J by 7 bases; unmatched bases: 4. This CDR3 spans 12 amino acids. CDR3 DNA sequence: TGCAGCGTTAAGGACAGGGACCAGCCCCAGCATTTT. This sequence encodes CSVKDRDQPQHF.

The chain is built from TRBV9 and TRBJ1-3; a weak D match, TRBD1 (6 bases). V was pared by 4 bases and J by 0 bases, with 17 bases between. The CDR3 has 17 residues. From germline, CDR1 is SGDLS and CDR2 YYNGEE. CDR3 sequence reads: CASSLGGAPFSGNTIYF. The CDR3 DNA follows: TGTGCCAGCAGCCTTGGGGGGGCCCCTTTCTCTGGAAACACCATATATTTT.

This clone occurred once. The rearrangement links TRBV7-2 to TRBJ2-1, with 7 bases matching TRBD2. Germline CDR1 reads SGHTA; CDR2 reads FQGNSA. V trimming: 3 bases; J trimming: 4 bases; junction bases outside the gene matches: 3. This CDR3 comprises 14 residues. The CDR3 nucleotides are TGTGCCAGCAGCTTGGCTAGCGGATACAATGAGCAGTTCTTC. This codes for CASSLASGYNEQFF. Drawing the rest from reference TRBV7-2 and TRBJ2-1, the complete variable domain is GAGVSQSPSNKVTEKGKDVELRCDPISGHTALYWYRQSLGQGLEFLIYFQGNSAPDKSGLPSDRFSAERTGGSVSTLTIQRTQQEDSAVYLCASSLASGYNEQFFGPGTRLTVL.

This rearrangement joins TRBV5-4 to TRBJ2-7; the D gene is possibly TRBD2 (6 bases). V was trimmed by 0 bases and J by 3 bases, leaving 13 bases between them. CDR1 is SGHNT and CDR2 is YYREEE in the germline V gene (reference sequence). This CDR3 spans 15 amino acids. CDR3 residues: CASSLEAGLVYEQYF. Written as DNA, the CDR3 is TGTGCCAGCAGCTTGGAGGCGGGACTTGTCTACGAGCAGTACTTC. Combining the CDR3 with reference TRBV5-4 and TRBJ2-7 gives the whole variable domain ETGVTQSPTHLIKTRGQQVTLRCSSQSGHNTVSWYQQALGQGPQFIFQYYREEENGRGNFPPRFSGLQFPNYSSELNVNALELDDSALYLCASSLEAGLVYEQYFGPGTRLTVT.

The V call is TRBV7-2, the J call TRBJ1-2; 7 nucleotides match TRBD1. Losses at the gene ends were 2 bases for V and 1 base for J; bases not matched to a gene: 10. CDR1 and CDR2 from the germline V gene are SGHTA and FQGNSA. This CDR3 has 17 amino acids. CDR3 nucleotides: TGTGCCAGCAGCTTACGGGACAGCCCTCTAGATAACTATGGCTACACCTTC. Its translation is CASSLRDSPLDNYGYTF.

V and J are TRBV6-5 and TRBJ2-7, with TRBD2 as a possible D gene (5 bases). The CDR3 is 14 residues long. V dropped 0 bases and J dropped 5 bases, with 11 bases sitting between them. Germline CDR1 is MNHEY and CDR2 is SVGAGI. The CDR3 nucleotides read TGTGCCAGCAGTTACTCGAGGGTTGCCAACGAGCAGTACTTC. Translated: CASSYSRVANEQYF.

The chain joins TRBV12-3 or TRBV12-4 to TRBJ2-1, with 7 positions matching TRBD2. This CDR3 comprises 13 residues. Trimming took 8 bases from V and 6 from J; bases not matched to a gene: 7. Written as DNA, the CDR3 is TGTGCCAGCCGAAGCGGGACCGGCAATGAGCAGTTCTTC. It specifies CASRSGTGNEQFF.

The chain is built from TRBV5-1 and TRBJ2-3, with 7 bases lining up with TRBD1. The CDR3 length is 16 residues. CDR1 is SGHRS, CDR2 YFSETQ, per germline. Trimming cost V 2 bases and J 4 bases; bases outside gene matches: 10. In nucleotides, the CDR3 is TGCGCCAGCAGCTTCCCCGGACAGGCTGGTCCAGATACGCAGTATTTT. This codes for CASSFPGQAGPDTQYF. Drawing the rest from reference TRBV5-1 and TRBJ2-3, the complete variable domain is KAGVTQTPRYLIKTRGQQVTLSCSPISGHRSVSWYQQTPGQGLQFLFEYFSETQRNKGNFPGRFSGRQFSNSRSEMNVSTLELGDSALYLCASSFPGQAGPDTQYFGPGTRLTVL.

V gene TRBV3-1 (or the pseudogene TRBV3-2) combines with J gene TRBJ2-7; no clear D. Between the trimmed V and J ends, which lost 1 base and 4 bases, there was a span of 5 bases. CDR3 length: 12 amino acids. The germline V gene has CDR1 LGHDT and CDR2 YNNKEL (reference sequence). The CDR3 DNA follows: TGTGCCAGCAGCCAAGGGCAGTACGAGCAGTACTTC. Protein sequence: CASSQGQYEQYF.

The rearrangement joins TRBV6-1 to TRBJ2-3; D is unresolved. V was clipped by 2 bases and J by 2 bases, with 11 bases between them. Germline-derived CDR1 and CDR2 are MNHNS and SASEGT. The CDR3 sequence is 15 residues long. The CDR3 nucleotides are TGTGCCAGCAGTGAATCCGCCACTTCCACAGATACGCAGTATTTT. Amino acids: CASSESATSTDTQYF.

The chain is built from TRBV29-1 and TRBJ1-2; D gene unclear. Trimming left V 3 bases short and J 0 bases short, with 11 bases between. Germline CDR1 reads SQVTM; CDR2 reads ANQGSEA. The CDR3 consists of 14 residues. The CDR3 loop reads CSVDRGLANYGYTF. DNA of the CDR3: TGCAGCGTTGACAGAGGGTTAGCTAACTATGGCTACACCTTC.